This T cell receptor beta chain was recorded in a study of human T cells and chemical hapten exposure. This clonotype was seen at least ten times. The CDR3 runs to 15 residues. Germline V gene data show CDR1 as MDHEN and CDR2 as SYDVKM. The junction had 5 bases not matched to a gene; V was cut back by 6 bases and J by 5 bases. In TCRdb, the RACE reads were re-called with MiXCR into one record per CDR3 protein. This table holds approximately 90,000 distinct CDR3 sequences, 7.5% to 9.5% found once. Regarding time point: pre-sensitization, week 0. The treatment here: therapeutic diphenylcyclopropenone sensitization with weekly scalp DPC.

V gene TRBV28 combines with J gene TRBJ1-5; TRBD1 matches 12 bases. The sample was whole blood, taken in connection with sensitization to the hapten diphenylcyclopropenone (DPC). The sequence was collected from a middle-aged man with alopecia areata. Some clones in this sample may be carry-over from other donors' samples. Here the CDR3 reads CASRSGTGGHQPQHF. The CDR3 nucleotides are TGTGCCAGCAGGTCCGGGACAGGGGGCCATCAGCCCCAGCATTTT.